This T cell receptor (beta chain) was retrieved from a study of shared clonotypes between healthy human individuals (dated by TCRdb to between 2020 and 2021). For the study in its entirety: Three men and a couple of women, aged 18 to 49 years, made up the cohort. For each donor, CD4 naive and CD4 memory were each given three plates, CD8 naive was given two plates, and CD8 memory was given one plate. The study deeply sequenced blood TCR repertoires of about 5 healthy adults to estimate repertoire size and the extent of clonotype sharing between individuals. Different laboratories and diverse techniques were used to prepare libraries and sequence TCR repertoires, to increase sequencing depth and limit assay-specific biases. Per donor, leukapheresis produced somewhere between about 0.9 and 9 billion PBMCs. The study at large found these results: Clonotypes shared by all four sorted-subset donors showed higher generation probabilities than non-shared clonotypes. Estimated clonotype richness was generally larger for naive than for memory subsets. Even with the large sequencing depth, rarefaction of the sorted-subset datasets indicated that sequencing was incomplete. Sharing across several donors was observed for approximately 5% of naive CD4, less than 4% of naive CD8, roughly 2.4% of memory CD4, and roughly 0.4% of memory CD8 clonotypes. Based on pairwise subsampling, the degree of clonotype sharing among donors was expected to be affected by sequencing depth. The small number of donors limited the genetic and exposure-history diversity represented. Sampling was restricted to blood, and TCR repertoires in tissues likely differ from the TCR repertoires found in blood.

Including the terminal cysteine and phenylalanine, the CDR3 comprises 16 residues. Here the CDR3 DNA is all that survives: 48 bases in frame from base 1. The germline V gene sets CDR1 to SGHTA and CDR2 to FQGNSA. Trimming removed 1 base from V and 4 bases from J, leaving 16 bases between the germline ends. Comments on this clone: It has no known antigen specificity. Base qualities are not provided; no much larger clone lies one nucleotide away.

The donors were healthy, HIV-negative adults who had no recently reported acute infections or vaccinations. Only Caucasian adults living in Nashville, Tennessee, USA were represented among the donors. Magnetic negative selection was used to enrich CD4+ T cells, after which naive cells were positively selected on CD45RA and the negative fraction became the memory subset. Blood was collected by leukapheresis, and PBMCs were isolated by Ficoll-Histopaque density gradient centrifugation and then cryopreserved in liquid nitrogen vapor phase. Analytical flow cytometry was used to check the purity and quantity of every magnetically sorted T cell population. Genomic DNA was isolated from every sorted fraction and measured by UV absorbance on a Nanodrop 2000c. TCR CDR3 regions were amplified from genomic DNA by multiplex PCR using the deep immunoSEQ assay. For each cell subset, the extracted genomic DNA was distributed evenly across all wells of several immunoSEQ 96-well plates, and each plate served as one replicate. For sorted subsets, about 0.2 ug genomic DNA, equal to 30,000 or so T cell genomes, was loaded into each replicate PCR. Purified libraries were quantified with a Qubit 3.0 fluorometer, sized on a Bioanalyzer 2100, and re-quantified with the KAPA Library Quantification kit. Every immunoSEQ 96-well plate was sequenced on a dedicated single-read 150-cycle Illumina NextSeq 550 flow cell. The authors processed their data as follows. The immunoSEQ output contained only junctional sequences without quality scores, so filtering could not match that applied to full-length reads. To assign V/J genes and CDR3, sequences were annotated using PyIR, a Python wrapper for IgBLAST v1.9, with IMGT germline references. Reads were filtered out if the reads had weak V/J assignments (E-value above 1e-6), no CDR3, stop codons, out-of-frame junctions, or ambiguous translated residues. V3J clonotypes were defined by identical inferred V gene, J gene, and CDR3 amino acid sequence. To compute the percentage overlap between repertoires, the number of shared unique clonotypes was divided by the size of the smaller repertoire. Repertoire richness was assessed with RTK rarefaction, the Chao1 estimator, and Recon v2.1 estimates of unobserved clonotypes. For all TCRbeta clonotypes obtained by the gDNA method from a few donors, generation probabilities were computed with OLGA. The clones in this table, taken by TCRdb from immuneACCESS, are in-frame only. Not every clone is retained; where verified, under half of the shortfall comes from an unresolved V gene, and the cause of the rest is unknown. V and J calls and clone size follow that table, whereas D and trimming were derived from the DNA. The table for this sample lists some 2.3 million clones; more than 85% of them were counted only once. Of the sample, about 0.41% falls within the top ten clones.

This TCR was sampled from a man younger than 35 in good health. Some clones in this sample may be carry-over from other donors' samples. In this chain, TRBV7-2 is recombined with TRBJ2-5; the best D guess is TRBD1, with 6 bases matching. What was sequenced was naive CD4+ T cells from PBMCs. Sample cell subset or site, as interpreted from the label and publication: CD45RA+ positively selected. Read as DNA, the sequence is TGTGCCAGCAGCTTAGGACCCGGGCAGGGGAGAGAGACCCAGTACTTC. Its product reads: CASSLGPGQGRETQYF.